Each of the 25 T cell receptor beta chains below was sequenced from the same sample in a study of early T cells in non-severe SARS-CoV-2 infection. TCRdb passed the 5' RACE reads through MiXCR, listing each CDR3 protein once. The profile shows tens of thousands of distinct CDR3 sequences, under 8% of them singletons. Source: whole blood, taken at baseline. The receptors originated from an adult who was a healthcare worker with PCR-confirmed SARS-CoV-2 infection or an uninfected control (not recorded which).

A few counts support this clonotype. V gene TRBV13 combines with J gene TRBJ1-6, with D perhaps TRBD1 (5 bases). The germline V gene encodes CDR1 PRHDT and CDR2 FYEKMQ (reference sequence). The CDR3 is 13 residues long. Trimming took 5 bases from V and 14 from J, leaving 16 bases between them. CDR3 in amino acids: CASSRRQFSTLHF. The CDR3 bases are TGTGCCAGCAGCCGCCGACAGTTTTCCACCCTCCACTTT. The variable domain in full, completed from reference TRBV13 and TRBJ1-6, reads AAGVIQSPRHLIKEKRETATLKCYPIPRHDTVYWYQQGPGQDPQFLISFYEKMQSDKGSIPDRFSAQQFSDYHSELNMSSLELGDSALYFCASSRRQFSTLHFGNGTRLTVT.

This clonotype has only a few counts. The chain uses TRBV24-1 and TRBJ1-5; D is perhaps TRBD1 (5 bases). This CDR3 is built from 15 residues. Germline CDR1 and CDR2: KGHDR and SFDVKD. Deletions cut 3 bases from V and 3 bases from J, with 11 bases between. CDR3 nucleotides: TGTGCCACCAGTGATGGGCAGGGTGTCAATCAGCCCCAGCATTTT. This gives the protein CATSDGQGVNQPQHF.

This chain joins TRBV11-2 and TRBJ2-1; D assignment may be TRBD1 or TRBD2 (6 bases each). Trimming removed 4 bases from V and 9 bases from J, with 16 bases in between. The germline V gene has CDR1 SGHAT and CDR2 FQNNGV. This CDR3 region has 14 residues. This chain's CDR3 is CASSWGRGTGEQFF. The DNA for the CDR3 is TGTGCCAGCAGCTGGGGGCGCGGGACTGGTGAGCAGTTCTTC.

This chain uses TRBV3-2 with TRBJ2-4. TRBV3-2 is a listed pseudogene. The CDR3 has 15 residues. As DNA, the CDR3 is TGTGCCAGCAGCCAAGACTCGGTGGCCAAAAACATTCAGTACTTC. Translated: CASSQDSVAKNIQYF.

This clonotype was observed a handful of times. This rearrangement joins TRBV10-1 to TRBJ1-6; maybe TRBD1 (5 bases). V was cut by 7 bases and J by 7 bases, with 11 bases left in between. CDR3 length equals 13 residues. Germline loops: CDR1 WNHNN, CDR2 SYGVQD (reference sequence). The CDR3 DNA reads as TGCGCCAGCAATGGACACCTAAATTCACCCCTCCACTTT. It codes for CASNGHLNSPLHF.

This clonotype came up many times. The rearrangement joins TRBV7-2 to TRBJ1-1; D not certain. The V gene's germline CDR1 is SGHTA and CDR2 FQGNSA. This CDR3 spans 15 amino acids. V was trimmed by 2 bases and J by 3 bases, leaving 13 bases between them. The CDR3: CASSLMGYSDTEAFF. The CDR3 DNA sequence: TGTGCCAGCAGCTTAATGGGGTACTCAGACACTGAAGCTTTCTTT.

About this clonotype: With a much larger clone just one base away, this may be a read error. The V gene is TRBV20-1, the J gene TRBJ2-7; possibly TRBD1 for D (6 bases). Trimming stripped 6 bases from V and 6 bases from J, with 15 bases between. The CDR3 contains 12 residues. Germline CDR1 and CDR2: DFQATT and SNEGSKA (reference sequence). The DNA for the CDR3 is TGCAGTGCACCGGGACATGTGGGCGAGCAGTACTTC. The encoded protein is CSAPGHVGEQYF.

As to this clonotype: A much larger clone lies one base from this, so it may be a read error. The V call is TRBV9, the J call TRBJ1-1; D gene unclear. Germline V lookup: CDR1 SGDLS, CDR2 YYNGEE. V lost 6 bases, J lost 4 bases, and 13 bases lay in between. The CDR3 runs 13 residues. The CDR3 DNA sequence: TGTGCCAGCAACGAAATGGACGGCACTGAAGCTTTCTTT. It specifies CASNEMDGTEAFF.

This clonotype was seen many times. This chain links TRBV7-6 with TRBJ1-1; D is undetermined. The CDR3 spans 16 residues. V lost 2 bases, J lost 0 bases, and 13 bases lay in between. Germline values: CDR1 SGHVS, CDR2 FNYEAQ. DNA of the CDR3: TGTGCCAGCAGCTTACAAGTAGGAAGTATGAACACTGAAGCTTTCTTT. It encodes CASSLQVGSMNTEAFF. Supplemented by reference TRBV7-6 and TRBJ1-1, the full variable domain reads GAGVSQSPRYKVTKRGQDVALRCDPISGHVSLYWYRQALGQGPEFLTYFNYEAQQDKSGLPNDRFSAERPEGSISTLTIQRTEQRDSAMYRCASSLQVGSMNTEAFFGQGTRLTVV.

V and J are TRBV4-2 and TRBJ2-7; D might be TRBD1 (5 bases). The length of the CDR3 is 13 residues. V shed 4 bases and J shed 5 bases, with 12 bases lying between them. Germline V gives CDR1 LGHNA, CDR2 YNFKEQ. CDR3 loop: CASSLQGVDEQYF. The CDR3 DNA reads as TGTGCCAGCAGCCTCCAAGGGGTCGACGAGCAGTACTTC.

J is TRBJ1-5 and V is TRBV18, with D uncertain. The CDR3 covers 13 residues. V lost 5 bases, J lost 6 bases, and 11 bases lay in between. CDR1 is KGHSH, CDR2 LQKENI, per germline. CDR3 region: CASSALQAQPQHF. DNA of the CDR3: TGTGCCAGCTCAGCCCTCCAGGCTCAGCCCCAGCATTTT. Full variable domain (rest looked up from reference TRBV18 and TRBJ1-5): NAGVMQNPRHLVRRRGQEARLRCSPMKGHSHVYWYRQLPEEGLKFMVYLQKENIIDESGMPKERFSAEFPKEGPSILRIQQVVRGDSAAYFCASSALQAQPQHFGDGTRLSIL.

The rearrangement links TRBV6-1 to TRBJ2-1, with a tentative D call TRBD2 (6 bases). V shed 2 bases and J shed 6 bases, with 17 bases lying between them. Germline loops: CDR1 MNHNS, CDR2 SASEGT. This CDR3 comprises 16 residues. The CDR3 loop reads CASSEFHGDLRNEQFF. The CDR3 nucleotides read TGTGCCAGCAGTGAATTTCATGGGGACTTGCGCAATGAGCAGTTCTTC.

This clonotype was seen many times. The rearrangement links TRBV20-1 to TRBJ2-7; 7 bases match TRBD2. V dropped 5 bases and J dropped 3; count of bases not matched to a gene: 10. The CDR3 is 14 residues long. From germline, CDR1 is DFQATT and CDR2 SNEGSKA (reference sequence). This chain's CDR3 is CSAYSSGINYEQYF. CDR3 bases: TGCAGTGCTTACTCCAGCGGGATAAACTACGAGCAGTACTTC.

This clonotype was seen more than once but under ten times. Sequence at one end of the junction differs from germline and may be a read error. This chain connects TRBV7-8 to TRBJ1-1; tentatively, D is TRBD1 (5 bases). Germline V gives CDR1 SGHVS, CDR2 FQNEAQ. The CDR3 is 13 residues long. In DNA, the CDR3 is TGTGCCAGCAGCTTAGGTTGGGGGACTGAAGTTTTCTTT. The encoded protein is CASSLGWGTEVFF.

The chain links TRBV19 to TRBJ1-5, with 7 bases matching TRBD1. CDR1 and CDR2 (germline): LNHDA, SQIVND (reference sequence). The CDR3 is 12 residues long. With 10 bases clipped from V and 2 bases from J, the junction kept 2 bases outside the gene matches. The CDR3 DNA reads as TGTGCCACTGGGACAGGCAATCAGCCCCAGCATTTT. This encodes CATGTGNQPQHF.

This clonotype came up many times. V and J are TRBV7-9 and TRBJ1-2; D uncertain. The CDR3 covers 13 residues. Germline V lookup: CDR1 SEHNR, CDR2 FQNEAQ (reference sequence). V lost 3 bases and J 8 bases, leaving 13 bases between the germline ends. The CDR3 DNA reads as TGTGCCAGCAGCTTCTCCCCGGGATGGGGCTACACCTTC. Its protein is CASSFSPGWGYTF.

In its sample, this clonotype was seen many times. The rearrangement uses TRBV20-1 and TRBJ2-1; the D gene could be TRBD1 or TRBD2 (6 bases each). Germline V CDR1 and CDR2: DFQATT, SNEGSKA (reference sequence). This CDR3 has 14 residues. The V end lost 3 bases, the J end lost 10 bases, and 19 bases lay between the germline ends. CDR3 nucleotides: TGCAGTGCTAGCGGGGGCCCTCTGAGGGGCGAGCAGTTCTTC. Protein product: CSASGGPLRGEQFF.

The rearrangement links TRBV7-6 to TRBJ2-2; 10 nucleotides match TRBD2. CDR1 and CDR2 (germline): SGHVS, FNYEAQ. The CDR3 is made up of 18 amino acids. V lost 4 bases, J lost 1 base, and 9 bases stayed unmatched. As DNA, the CDR3 is TGTGCCAGCAGCTCTCGTGAGGCTAGCGGGGGGAACACCGGGGAGCTGTTTTTT. Residues: CASSSREASGGNTGELFF. The complete variable domain, with remaining parts taken from reference TRBV7-6 and TRBJ2-2, reads GAGVSQSPRYKVTKRGQDVALRCDPISGHVSLYWYRQALGQGPEFLTYFNYEAQQDKSGLPNDRFSAERPEGSISTLTIQRTEQRDSAMYRCASSSREASGGNTGELFFGEGSRLTVL.

This clonotype has at least ten counts. J is TRBJ2-7 and V is TRBV6-1; 8 bases align to TRBD2. CDR1 is MNHNS and CDR2 is SASEGT in the germline V gene. The CDR3 loop spans 13 amino acids. V lost 10 bases, J lost 3 bases, and 8 bases stayed unmatched. The CDR3 nucleotides read TGTGCCACACTCGGGGGGGCGAACTACGAGCAGTACTTC. Its translation: CATLGGANYEQYF.

This clonotype was observed a handful of times. The chain combines TRBV7-8 with TRBJ2-5; no definite D call. The V and J ends lost 1 base and 4 bases respectively, with 10 bases between them. Germline assignment: CDR1 SGHVS and CDR2 FQNEAQ. This CDR3 is 14 amino acids long. The CDR3 DNA reads TGTGCCAGCAGCTTAGGCCCCAGAAGAGAGACCCAGTACTTC. The encoded protein is CASSLGPRRETQYF.

This clonotype was counted ten times or more. The V gene is TRBV27, the J gene TRBJ2-5; the D gene is possibly TRBD2 (6 bases). The V end lost 3 bases, the J end lost 5 bases, and 13 bases lay between the germline ends. Germline V CDR1 and CDR2: MNHEY, SMNVEV (reference sequence). This CDR3 is built from 14 residues. This CDR3 is CASSLAFGGETQYF. DNA of the CDR3: TGTGCCAGCAGTTTGGCGTTTGGGGGGGAGACCCAGTACTTC.

This clonotype was counted a few times. The CDR3 is CASSLRSSQASGANVLTF. CDR3 sequence (DNA): TGTGCCAGCAGTTTGAGGTCCAGCCAGGCCTCTGGGGCCAACGTCCTGACTTTC. This chain joins TRBV12-3 or TRBV12-4 and TRBJ2-6; D unresolved. V was clipped by 3 bases and J by 0 bases, with 15 bases between them. CDR3 length: 18 amino acids.

This clonotype has a handful of counts. This chain uses TRBV20-1 with TRBJ2-3; TRBD2 agrees at 9 bases. Germline lookup yields CDR1 DFQATT and CDR2 SNEGSKA (reference sequence). This CDR3 has 14 residues. V lost 3 bases, J lost 4 bases, and 5 bases stayed unmatched. The CDR3, as DNA: TGCAGTGCTAGTGGGACTAGCAAGGCAGATACGCAGTATTTT. This translates into CSASGTSKADTQYF.

In this sample, this clonotype turned up many times. The chain is built from TRBV27 and TRBJ2-1, with 9 bases fitting TRBD1. CDR1 MNHEY and CDR2 SMNVEV come from the germline V gene (reference sequence). J lost 5 bases, V lost 5 bases, and 13 bases had no gene match. The CDR3 is 17 residues long. The CDR3 region is CASSKLTGTGSDNEQFF. Written as DNA, the CDR3 is TGTGCCAGCAGTAAACTCACCGGGACAGGGAGTGACAATGAGCAGTTCTTC.

This clonotype has a count of ten or more. V usage is TRBV6-5 and J usage is TRBJ1-1, with 7 positions matching TRBD1. The V gene end was trimmed by 2 bases and the J gene end by 1 base; junction bases not matched to a gene: 4. CDR1 MNHEY and CDR2 SVGAGI come from the germline V gene. This CDR3 has 15 amino acids. The CDR3 loop is CASSYGGGANTEAFF. Written as DNA, the CDR3 is TGTGCCAGCAGTTACGGAGGGGGCGCGAACACTGAAGCTTTCTTT.